Below, one TCR beta chain is given with its context. Its antigen remains unknown. CDR1 DFQATT and CDR2 SNEGSKA come from the germline V gene (reference sequence). CDR3 length: 14 residues. Between the trimmed V and J ends, which lost 4 bases and 10 bases, there was a span of 17 bases. The sample comes from a study of vaccination and CD4 T cells after COVID-19. Overall study: Every participant was given two doses of BNT162b2 or mRNA-1273 vaccine. From HCoV-229E, HCoV-OC43, HCoV-NL63 and SARS-CoV-2, overlapping spike peptides were used to stimulate the cells. Controls had a CEFX pool, an HIV-1 Nef pool, or no peptide added.

Noted treatment: approximately 10-day PBMC culture with coronavirus spike peptide pools or control peptides (ViraFEST assay). Cultured CD4+ T cell DNA underwent sequencing with the Oncomine TCR Beta short-read assay. Via MiXCR, TCRdb re-called the PCR reads, giving one row per CDR3 protein. The repertoire holds about 11,000 distinct CDR3 sequences, with about 65% as singletons. Overall study findings and caveats: Reactive clonotype counts went from median around 20 after infection to roughly 41 after vaccination, nonsignificantly.

The sample taken for sequencing was CD4+ T cells from blood, cultured in vitro. This clonotype originated in a human donor who had recovered from COVID-19. The rearrangement links TRBV20-1 to TRBJ1-6, with a possible D match to TRBD1 (6 bases). The CDR3 region is CSAIRRGDPSPLHF. DNA of the CDR3: TGCAGTGCTATACGGAGGGGGGATCCCTCACCCCTCCACTTT.